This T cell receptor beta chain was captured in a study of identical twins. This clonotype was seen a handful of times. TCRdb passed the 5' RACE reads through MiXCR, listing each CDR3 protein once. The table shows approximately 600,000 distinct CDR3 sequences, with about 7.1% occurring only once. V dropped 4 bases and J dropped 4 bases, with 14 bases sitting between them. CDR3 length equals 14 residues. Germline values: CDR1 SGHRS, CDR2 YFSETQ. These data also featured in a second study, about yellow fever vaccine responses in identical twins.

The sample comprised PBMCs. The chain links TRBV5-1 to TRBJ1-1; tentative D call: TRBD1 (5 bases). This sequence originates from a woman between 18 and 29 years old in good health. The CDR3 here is CASSPRDFGTEAFF. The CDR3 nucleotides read TGCGCCAGCAGCCCCAGGGATTTTGGCACTGAAGCTTTCTTT. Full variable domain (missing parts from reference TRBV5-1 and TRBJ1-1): KAGVTQTPRYLIKTRGQQVTLSCSPISGHRSVSWYQQTPGQGLQFLFEYFSETQRNKGNFPGRFSGRQFSNSRSEMNVSTLELGDSALYLCASSPRDFGTEAFFGQGTRLTVV.